The present entry profiles one T cell receptor beta chain with its context. Its specificity is not known. PCR primers comprised 60 Vbeta and 13 Jbeta primers. Generated by immunoSEQ multiplex PCR, the TCRdb table keeps only in-frame clones and is missing some. The table includes 150,000 to 200,000 clones, around 83% detected once. Germline V gene sequence: CDR1 GTSNPN, CDR2 SVGIG (reference sequence). The CDR3 is 15 residues long. V shed 5 bases and J 5 bases; nucleotides not matched to a gene: 13. These data come from a study of cytomegalovirus exposure and HLA in healthy donors. Study observations and caveats: Most of the TCR beta V segments (in an earlier analysis) were productive either about 87% or about 30% of the time.

This receptor was identified in a man aged 45-60 years in good health and CMV-seropositive. The sample was PBMCs. V usage is TRBV30 and J usage is TRBJ1-2; TRBD1 matches at 8 bases. The CDR3: CAWHGQGWSYYGYTF. The CDR3 region has the DNA TGTGCCTGGCACGGACAGGGTTGGTCCTATTATGGCTACACCTTC.